Listed here are 17 T cell receptor beta chains from one sample, sequenced in a study of metastatic and nonmetastatic thyroid tumors. The entire patient cohort was treatment-naive prior to thyroid surgery. TCRdb called clones again from the PCR reads with MiXCR. The table shows about 38,000 clones, with over 40% occurring only once. The sequenced material came from tumor tissue. The receptors were gathered from a male donor with papillary thyroid cancer or a benign thyroid nodule (not recorded which). Some clones in this sample may be carry-over from other donors' samples.

The chain uses TRBV20-1 and TRBJ2-7, with 10 nucleotides matching TRBD1. Germline assignment: CDR1 DFQATT and CDR2 SNEGSKA (reference sequence). The CDR3 consists of 13 residues. V shed 5 bases, J shed 4 bases, and the junction held 5 bases outside the gene matches. The CDR3 DNA sequence: TGCAGTGCTTCGGACAGGGGGACATACGAGCAGTACTTC. Residues: CSASDRGTYEQYF.

The DNA for the CDR3 is TGCAGTGCTAGTCTCCCTCCAAACTACGAGCAGTACTTC. Its translation is CSASLPPNYEQYF. This rearrangement joins TRBV20-1 to TRBJ2-7, with D unresolved. Trimming took 3 bases from V and 3 from J, leaving 12 bases between them. The CDR3 contains 13 residues. Germline V CDR1 and CDR2: DFQATT, SNEGSKA (reference sequence).

The V and J genes are TRBV9 and TRBJ2-2, with TRBD2 matching 7 bases. V trimming: 0 bases; J trimming: 0 bases; junction bases outside the gene matches: 2. The CDR3 has 16 amino acids. From germline, CDR1 is SGDLS and CDR2 YYNGEE. The CDR3: CASSVGGGANTGELFF. The CDR3 nucleotides read TGTGCCAGCAGCGTAGGTGGGGGGGCGAACACCGGGGAGCTGTTTTTT.

This rearrangement joins TRBV20-1 to TRBJ1-1; no definite D call. Germline CDR1 DFQATT, CDR2 SNEGSKA (reference sequence). The length of the CDR3 is 15 residues. V shed 3 bases and J shed 1 base, with 15 bases lying between them. CDR3 nucleotides: TGCAGTGCTAGTGATGTGCGGCGGGGGAACACTGAAGCTTTCTTT. Its translation: CSASDVRRGNTEAFF.

CDR3 protein: CASSPPAGEGEQYF. The CDR3 DNA reads as TGTGCCAGTAGCCCGCCGGCGGGAGAGGGAGAGCAGTACTTC. V and J are TRBV5-4 and TRBJ2-7; 7 bases align to TRBD2. Germline assignment: CDR1 SGHNT and CDR2 YYREEE (reference sequence). With V trimmed by 8 bases and J by 7 bases, 15 bases remained unmatched. The CDR3 contains 14 residues.

The chain combines TRBV7-9 with TRBJ1-1, with a weak D call TRBD1 (5 bases). CDR3 size: 15 residues. V shed 4 bases and J shed 1 base, with 13 bases lying between them. CDR1 SEHNR and CDR2 FQNEAQ come from the germline V gene (reference sequence). CDR3: CASSSPGVANTEAFF. The CDR3, as DNA: TGTGCCAGCAGCTCACCGGGGGTGGCGAACACTGAAGCTTTCTTT.

CDR3 region: CASSPGRGLTGNEQFF. The CDR3 nucleotides read TGTGCCAGCAGCCCCGGCCGGGGGTTGACTGGGAATGAGCAGTTCTTC. The chain employs TRBV11-2 and TRBJ2-1, with a possible D match to TRBD2 (6 bases). The germline CDR1 and CDR2 sequences are SGHAT and FQNNGV. The CDR3 spans 16 residues. Trimming stripped 5 bases from V and 7 bases from J, with 21 bases between.

The DNA for the CDR3 is TGCAGTGTTACAGGGGGCGAGACTGAAGCTTTCTTT. Residues: CSVTGGETEAFF. The gene calls are TRBV20-1 and TRBJ1-1; 9 bases agree with TRBD1. CDR3 length: 12 residues. Germline CDR1 is DFQATT and CDR2 is SNEGSKA (reference sequence). The V segment lost 7 bases and the J segment 5 bases; nucleotides outside the gene matches: 5.

This clone showed up just a few times. The CDR3 spells CASSPDRGWTGELFF. CDR3 nucleotide sequence: TGTGCCAGCAGTCCGGACAGGGGTTGGACCGGGGAGCTGTTTTTT. The V gene is TRBV27, the J gene TRBJ2-2, with 9 bases aligning to TRBD1. CDR3 length: 15 residues. Trimming took 5 bases from V and 5 from J; bases not matched to a gene: 6. CDR1 is MNHEY, CDR2 SMNVEV, per germline (reference sequence).

This chain joins TRBV3-1 and TRBJ2-2, with D possibly being TRBD2 (6 bases). Germline V lookup: CDR1 LGHDT, CDR2 YNNKEL (reference sequence). CDR3 length: 14 residues. Trimming cost V 1 base and J 7 bases, with 10 bases left between them. Written as DNA, the CDR3 is TGTGCCAGCAGCCAAGCGGGAGCCAACGGGGAGCTGTTTTTT. Amino acid sequence: CASSQAGANGELFF.

The V and J genes are TRBV3-1 and TRBJ1-5, with 7 bases identical to TRBD1. This CDR3 spans 15 amino acids. Germline values: CDR1 LGHDT, CDR2 YNNKEL (reference sequence). V gave up 0 bases and J gave up 4 bases; unmatched junction bases: 3. Here the CDR3 DNA reads TGTGCCAGCAGCCAAGACCCAGGGGGGAATCAGCCCCAGCATTTT. Protein product: CASSQDPGGNQPQHF.

The V gene is TRBV5-1, the J gene TRBJ2-1; a weak D match, TRBD2 (7 bases). Looked up from germline, CDR1 is SGHRS and CDR2 is YFSETQ. Trimming left V 5 bases short and J 6 bases short, with 15 bases between. This CDR3 contains 14 residues. The CDR3 sequence is CASSVGGRTNEQFF. The DNA for the CDR3 is TGCGCCAGCAGTGTCGGGGGGCGCACCAATGAGCAGTTCTTC.

With regard to this clone: At one of its ends the junction is not consistent with the germline gene, which may arise from a read error. The rearrangement uses TRBV20-1 and TRBJ2-3; TRBD2 agrees at 7 bases. The length of the CDR3 is 17 residues. Germline V lookup: CDR1 DFQATT, CDR2 SNEGSKA (reference sequence). The CDR3 DNA follows: TGCAGTGCCCCGTTGGGTGGGAGGGTTTTTGGGAAAGAGACGCAGTCTTTT. Translating gives CSAPLGGRVFGKETQSF.

A single count supports this clone. J is TRBJ1-2 and V is TRBV4-3; D may be TRBD1 (5 bases). CDR1 is LGHNA and CDR2 is YSLEER in the germline V gene. V was cut by 0 bases and J by 8 bases, with 16 bases left in between. The CDR3 has 15 residues. CDR3 in DNA: TGCGCCAGCAGCCAAGATGGGGCGGACGTCGGGGGCTACACCTTC. Translation gives CASSQDGADVGGYTF.

This clone was seen once. V usage is TRBV20-1 and J usage is TRBJ2-7, with 8 bases that match TRBD2. Looked up from germline, CDR1 is DFQATT and CDR2 is SNEGSKA (reference sequence). This CDR3 is 14 amino acids long. Trimming removed 1 base from V and 6 bases from J; junction bases left unmatched: 8. The CDR3 coding sequence is TGCAGTGCTAGAGTGGCGGGAGGCTCCATCGAGCAGTACTTC. It yields the protein CSARVAGGSIEQYF.

The chain recombines TRBV5-1 with TRBJ1-1; no firm D call. The CDR3 has 15 residues. CDR1 and CDR2 from the germline V gene are SGHRS and YFSETQ. V gave up 3 bases and J gave up 0 bases, with 12 bases separating them. DNA of the CDR3: TGCGCCAGCAGCTACGACTCGACCATGAACACTGAAGCTTTCTTT. It yields the protein CASSYDSTMNTEAFF.

V and J are TRBV20-1 and TRBJ2-5, with D possibly being TRBD1 or TRBD2 (5 bases each). The germline gives CDR1 DFQATT, CDR2 SNEGSKA (reference sequence). With 4 bases removed from V and 1 base from J, the gap between germline ends came to 10 bases. The CDR3 is 13 residues long. This CDR3 reads CSAKDGTQETQYF. The CDR3 nucleotides are TGCAGTGCTAAGGACGGGACCCAAGAGACCCAGTACTTC.